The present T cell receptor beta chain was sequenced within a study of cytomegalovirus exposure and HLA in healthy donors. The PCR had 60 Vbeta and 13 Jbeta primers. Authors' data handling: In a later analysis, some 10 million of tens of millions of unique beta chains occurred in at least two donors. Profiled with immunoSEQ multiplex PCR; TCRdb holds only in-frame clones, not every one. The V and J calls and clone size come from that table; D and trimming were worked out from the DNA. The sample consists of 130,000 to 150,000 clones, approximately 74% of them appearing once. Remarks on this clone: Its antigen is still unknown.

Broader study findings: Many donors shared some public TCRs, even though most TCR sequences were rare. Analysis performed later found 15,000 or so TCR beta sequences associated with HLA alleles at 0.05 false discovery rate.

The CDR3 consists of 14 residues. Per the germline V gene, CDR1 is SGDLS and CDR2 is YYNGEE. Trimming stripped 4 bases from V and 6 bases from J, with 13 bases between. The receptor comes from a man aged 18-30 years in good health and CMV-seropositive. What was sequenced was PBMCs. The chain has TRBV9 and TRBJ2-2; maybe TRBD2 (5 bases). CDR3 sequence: CASSLTEGPGELFF. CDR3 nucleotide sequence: TGTGCCAGCAGCTTAACCGAGGGTCCCGGGGAGCTGTTTTTT.